This TCR beta chain was identified in a study of T-cell memory formation after mild COVID-19. Overall study context: Clustering of TCRs was largely donor specific. General study points: Mainly in CM and EM were contracting CD4+ clones; CD8+ were in EMRA. Later expanders leaned toward CD4+, whereas clones contracting from day 15 to 85 were balanced CD4/CD8.

The authors produced TCR alpha and TCR beta cDNA libraries with sample barcodes and UMIs by 5'RACE using constant-segment primers. TCRdb re-called the 5' RACE reads with MiXCR, one entry per CDR3 protein. This sample has about 250,000 distinct CDR3 sequences, with 16% found just once. This CDR3 spans 14 amino acids. The V end lost 5 bases, the J end lost 3 bases, and 13 bases lay between the germline ends. Looked up from germline, CDR1 is LNHDA and CDR2 is SQIVND (reference sequence). The sample holds a few counts of this clonotype. No antigen is known for it. Sequencing was done on a sample of PBMCs or a T cell subset sorted from them (not recorded which). The clonotype was recovered from a man younger than 30 who had mild COVID-19 (a few samples of this study predate the infection). Cell type and time point are not known. The chain links TRBV19 to TRBJ1-2; weak D call: TRBD1 (5 bases). CDR3 sequence (DNA): TGTGCCAGTAGTCCCACTAGGGGAGACTATGGCTACACCTTC. As protein: CASSPTRGDYGYTF.